The 29 T cell receptor beta chains in this list originate from one sample, sequenced in a study of regulatory T cells in long-lasting Graves disease. As for time point: newly diagnosed GD, antithyroid drugs for less than 3 months. The TCR library was prepared using RNA isolated from PBMCs. Construction of TCR beta libraries relied on iRepertoire HTBI primers and on Arm-PCR targeting CDR3 regions. MiXCR, applied by TCRdb to the multiplex PCR reads, yields one record per CDR3 protein. Of roughly 220,000 distinct CDR3 sequences listed, about 18% are singletons. The sequencing used peripheral blood mononuclear cells (PBMCs), collected at new diagnosis, from a patient treated with antithyroid drugs. Receptors were obtained from a female donor with Graves disease.

This clonotype was seen more than once but under ten times. The chain carries TRBV5-5 and TRBJ2-1; the D gene is possibly TRBD1 (6 bases). Germline loops: CDR1 SGHKS, CDR2 YYEKEE (reference sequence). The CDR3 sequence is 15 residues long. The V gene lost 0 bases and the J gene lost 2 bases, with 9 bases spanning the gap. The CDR3 coding sequence is TGTGCCAGCAGCTTGGCAGGGGATACCTACAATGAGCAGTTCTTC. Translated, it gives CASSLAGDTYNEQFF.

The chain employs TRBV7-3 and TRBJ2-1; D gene uncertain. The CDR3 has 13 residues. Germline values: CDR1 SGHTA, CDR2 FQGTGA. Deletions cut 2 bases from V and 6 bases from J, with 8 bases between. CDR3 nucleotides: TGTGCCAGCAGCTTATCAGTGCTCAATGAGCAGTTCTTC. It specifies CASSLSVLNEQFF.

The V and J genes are TRBV20-1 and TRBJ2-5; D gene unclear. V was pared by 4 bases and J by 4 bases, with 10 bases between. The CDR3 covers 12 residues. Germline CDR1 is DFQATT and CDR2 is SNEGSKA (reference sequence). CDR3 DNA: TGCAGTGCTACGACCATGGGAGAGACCCAGTACTTC. This translates into CSATTMGETQYF.

This clonotype was recorded at least ten times. The V gene is TRBV11-2, the J gene TRBJ2-7; D unresolved. The germline gives CDR1 SGHAT, CDR2 FQNNGV. The CDR3 has 17 residues. The V and J ends lost 2 bases and 3 bases respectively, with 20 bases between them. Here the CDR3 DNA reads TGTGCCAGCAGCTTAATATCCTCCGGACCCATCTTCTACGAGCAGTACTTC. Translated, it gives CASSLISSGPIFYEQYF.

The chain carries TRBV9 and TRBJ1-3, with D possibly being TRBD1 (6 bases). CDR3 length: 15 residues. V was cut by 0 bases and J by 3 bases, with 10 bases left in between. Germline lookup yields CDR1 SGDLS and CDR2 YYNGEE. CDR3 residues: CASSVDGGIGNTIYF. As DNA, the CDR3 is TGTGCCAGCAGCGTAGATGGGGGCATTGGAAACACCATATATTTT.

There are a few counts of this clonotype. Being one base from a much bigger clone, this may be a read error. The CDR3 region has the DNA TGTGCCAGTAGTACGGACAGGGCAAACTATAGCTACACCTTC. Translating gives CASSTDRANYSYTF. The chain employs TRBV19 and TRBJ1-2, with 8 bases identical to TRBD1. Germline V gene data show CDR1 as LNHDA and CDR2 as SQIVND (reference sequence). This CDR3 is built from 14 residues. Filled out from reference TRBV19 and TRBJ1-2, the complete variable domain reads DGGITQSPKYLFRKEGQNVTLSCEQNLNHDAMYWYRQDPGQGLRLIYYSQIVNDFQKGDIAEGYSVSREKKESFPLTVTSAQKNPTAFYLCASSTDRANYSYTFGSGTRLTVV.

This clonotype was observed at least ten times. V and J are TRBV7-8 and TRBJ2-3; TRBD2 matches at 9 bases. J lost 5 bases, V lost 2 bases, and 5 bases had no gene match. Germline values: CDR1 SGHVS, CDR2 FQNEAQ. This CDR3 region has 15 residues. CDR3 nucleotide sequence: TGTGCCAGCAGCTTAAATCTAGCGGGAATAGATACGCAGTATTTT. It is translated as CASSLNLAGIDTQYF.

This clonotype has ten or more counts. The CDR3 region has the DNA TGTGCCAGCTCACCACCGAAATCGACAGGGACCGAGCAGTACTTC. Its translation is CASSPPKSTGTEQYF. This chain uses TRBV18 with TRBJ2-7; 7 bases are shared with TRBD1. The CDR3 consists of 15 residues. Trimming took 0 bases from V and 6 from J; bases not matched to a gene: 8. CDR1 KGHSH and CDR2 LQKENI come from the germline V gene.

This clonotype was counted at least ten times. This chain uses TRBV6-5 with TRBJ2-6, with 9 bases that match TRBD1. This CDR3 is 19 amino acids long. V shed 0 bases, J shed 1 base, and the junction held 7 bases outside the gene matches. Germline V gene sequence: CDR1 MNHEY, CDR2 SVGAGI. The CDR3 here is CASSYSTGQGRSGANVLTF. The CDR3 DNA reads as TGTGCCAGCAGTTACTCCACCGGACAGGGGAGGTCTGGGGCCAACGTCCTGACTTTC.

This clonotype was detected ten times or more. This chain connects TRBV12-3 or TRBV12-4 to TRBJ1-2, with a tentative D call TRBD1 (5 bases). CDR3 length equals 16 residues. V dropped 2 bases and J dropped 4 bases, with 17 bases sitting between them. CDR3 sequence: CASSLFQGGDPYGYTF. The CDR3, as DNA: TGTGCCAGCAGTTTATTTCAGGGCGGGGACCCCTATGGCTACACCTTC.

This clonotype was recorded many times. This sequence joins TRBV2 and TRBJ2-7; no clear D. The germline V and J ends were trimmed by 4 bases and 4 bases, with 5 bases remaining between them. Germline-derived CDR1 and CDR2 are SNHLY and FYNNEI. This CDR3 has 11 residues. The CDR3 here is CASSVVYEQYF. The DNA for the CDR3 is TGTGCCAGCAGTGTTGTTTACGAGCAGTACTTC.

The genes are TRBV2 and TRBJ2-7, with TRBD2 identical over 8 bases. J lost 7 bases, V lost 7 bases, and 9 bases had no gene match. Germline-derived CDR1 and CDR2 are SNHLY and FYNNEI. This CDR3 has 13 amino acids. The chain's CDR3 is CASTAGGLREQYF. Here the CDR3 DNA reads TGTGCCAGCACGGCGGGGGGCTTGAGAGAGCAGTACTTC.

This clonotype was counted at least ten times. The V and J genes are TRBV11-2 and TRBJ2-3; D gene unclear. This CDR3 is built from 13 residues. Germline-derived CDR1 and CDR2 are SGHAT and FQNNGV. V lost 5 bases to trimming and J lost 2 bases, with 8 bases between them. The CDR3 DNA is TGTGCCAGCAGCGGATTAGCCACAGATACGCAGTATTTT. It is translated as CASSGLATDTQYF.

This clonotype was seen only a few times. The rearrangement links TRBV6-1 to TRBJ1-2; D remains unclear. The V gene lost 6 bases and the J gene lost 4 bases, with 15 bases spanning the gap. Germline-derived CDR1 and CDR2 are MNHNS and SASEGT. This CDR3 is built from 14 residues. The CDR3 region is CASRENRPLYGYTF. In nucleotides, the CDR3 is TGTGCCAGCAGAGAGAATCGACCGCTCTATGGCTACACCTTC.

This clonotype showed up just a few times. This chain links TRBV25-1 with TRBJ2-1; perhaps D is TRBD1 or TRBD2 (5 bases each). The germline V gene encodes CDR1 MGHDK and CDR2 SYGVNS. The CDR3 consists of 15 residues. Trimming shortened V by 9 bases and J by 5 bases, and 20 bases separated the two germline ends. CDR3: CASLDAGGSHNEQFF. The CDR3 DNA follows: TGTGCCAGTTTGGACGCTGGGGGTTCCCACAATGAGCAGTTCTTC.

V and J are TRBV6-1 and TRBJ2-2; 14 bases are a match to TRBD2. Germline assignment: CDR1 MNHNS and CDR2 SASEGT. The CDR3 is 17 residues long. The trim removed 4 bases at V and 8 bases at J, leaving 9 bases unmatched. The CDR3, as DNA: TGTGCCAGCAGTGCCACATCCGGGACTAGCGGGAGAGGGGAGCTGTTTTTT. It encodes CASSATSGTSGRGELFF.

This clonotype was detected only a few times. J is TRBJ2-5 and V is TRBV2; D is ambiguous. The CDR3 consists of 14 residues. V gave up 6 bases and J gave up 1 base, with 12 bases separating them. The germline V gene encodes CDR1 SNHLY and CDR2 FYNNEI. In DNA form, the CDR3 reads TGTGCCAGCAGCCAACGGACGGGCCAAGAGACCCAGTACTTC. It yields the protein CASSQRTGQETQYF.

This clonotype was counted many times. CDR3 sequence (DNA): TGTGCCAGCAGAGCCGGGACAGCGAACACTGAAGCTTTCTTT. This gives the protein CASRAGTANTEAFF. V is TRBV2 and J is TRBJ1-1, with TRBD1 identical over 7 bases. Germline trimming cut 6 bases from V and 1 base from J; bases unmatched to any gene: 5. Germline V gene lookup returns CDR1 SNHLY and CDR2 FYNNEI. The CDR3 totals 14 residues.

The J gene is TRBJ1-1, the V gene TRBV5-4; 8 bases fit TRBD1. V lost 4 bases and J lost 3; bases outside the gene matches: 11. Germline V gene lookup returns CDR1 SGHNT and CDR2 YYREEE (reference sequence). The CDR3 loop spans 16 amino acids. The CDR3 protein is CASSPGGRGQYTEAFF. The CDR3 coding sequence is TGTGCCAGCAGCCCTGGGGGCAGGGGGCAGTACACTGAAGCTTTCTTT. The full variable domain, rest sourced from reference TRBV5-4 and TRBJ1-1, is ETGVTQSPTHLIKTRGQQVTLRCSSQSGHNTVSWYQQALGQGPQFIFQYYREEENGRGNFPPRFSGLQFPNYSSELNVNALELDDSALYLCASSPGGRGQYTEAFFGQGTRLTVV.

This clonotype was seen ten or more times. This chain connects TRBV3-1 to TRBJ1-1, with D unresolved. Trimming removed 5 bases at V and 6 bases at J, with 13 bases between. The length of the CDR3 is 13 residues. Germline V CDR1 and CDR2: LGHDT, YNNKEL (reference sequence). CDR3 loop: CASSSFKGSEAFF. In DNA form, the CDR3 reads TGTGCCAGCAGCTCCTTCAAGGGCTCTGAAGCTTTCTTT.

This clonotype was seen a handful of times. This chain links TRBV2 with TRBJ2-1, with TRBD1 identical over 7 bases. The germline gives CDR1 SNHLY, CDR2 FYNNEI. The CDR3 sequence is 13 residues long. Trimming at V came to 8 bases and at J to 6 bases, leaving 7 bases not matched to a gene. In DNA form, the CDR3 reads TGTGCCAGCGGTCAGGGGGTGGGCAATGAGCAGTTCTTC. Its translation is CASGQGVGNEQFF. Combining the CDR3 with reference TRBV2 and TRBJ2-1 gives the whole variable domain EPEVTQTPSHQVTQMGQEVILRCVPISNHLYFYWYRQILGQKVEFLVSFYNNEISEKSEIFDDQFSVERPDGSNFTLKIRSTKLEDSAMYFCASGQGVGNEQFFGPGTRLTVL.

This clonotype was recorded many times. The V gene is TRBV11-3, the J gene TRBJ2-2, with 7 bases fitting TRBD1. There are 16 residues in the CDR3. The germline gives CDR1 SGHNT, CDR2 YENEEA. With 3 bases clipped from V and 3 bases from J, the junction kept 7 bases outside the gene matches. This CDR3 is CASSLPQGQHTGELFF. In DNA, the CDR3 is TGTGCCAGCAGCTTGCCGCAGGGACAGCACACCGGGGAGCTGTTTTTT.

Many counts were recorded for this clonotype. The rearrangement links TRBV7-9 to TRBJ2-2; D ambiguous. The germline CDR1 and CDR2 sequences are SEHNR and FQNEAQ (reference sequence). This CDR3 spans 15 amino acids. Trimming shortened V by 1 base and J by 7 bases, and 13 bases separated the two germline ends. CDR3 region: CASSLGGAAVGELFF. In DNA, the CDR3 is TGTGCCAGCAGCTTAGGAGGAGCCGCCGTCGGGGAGCTGTTTTTT.

In this sample, this clonotype turned up many times. The CDR3 region is CSARVAGAAEAFF. CDR3 DNA: TGCAGTGCTAGAGTGGCAGGGGCTGCTGAAGCTTTCTTT. The chain has TRBV20-1 and TRBJ1-1; maybe TRBD1 (6 bases). Per germline, CDR1 DFQATT and CDR2 SNEGSKA (reference sequence). The V end was cut by 1 base, the J end by 6 bases, with 12 bases between. The CDR3 is made up of 13 amino acids.

This clonotype was seen many times. The rearrangement links TRBV27 to TRBJ2-1, with D possibly being TRBD2 (6 bases). V was clipped by 5 bases and J by 2 bases, with 19 bases between them. The CDR3 is 17 residues long. Germline lookup yields CDR1 MNHEY and CDR2 SMNVEV (reference sequence). CDR3 sequence reads: CASSPALSGLAYNEQFF. DNA for the CDR3: TGTGCCAGCAGTCCGGCCCTTAGCGGCCTCGCCTACAATGAGCAGTTCTTC.

The chain couples TRBV28 to TRBJ2-1; D may correspond to TRBD1 or TRBD2 (5 bases each). V lost 6 bases to trimming and J lost 1 base, with 13 bases between them. Germline CDR1 is MDHEN and CDR2 is SYDVKM. The CDR3 is 15 residues long. The CDR3 spells CASSQRDRSYNEQFF. The CDR3 DNA reads as TGTGCCAGCAGCCAGAGGGACCGATCCTACAATGAGCAGTTCTTC. The whole variable domain, filled in from reference TRBV28 and TRBJ2-1, reads DVKVTQSSRYLVKRTGEKVFLECVQDMDHENMFWYRQDPGLGLRLIYFSYDVKMKEKGDIPEGYSVSREKKERFSLILESASTNQTSMYLCASSQRDRSYNEQFFGPGTRLTVL.

This clonotype has at least ten counts. The gene calls are TRBV7-8 and TRBJ2-7; TRBD1 might be the D (5 bases). Trimming left V 4 bases short and J 2 bases short, with 9 bases between. The length of the CDR3 is 13 residues. Germline V gene lookup returns CDR1 SGHVS and CDR2 FQNEAQ. Written as DNA, the CDR3 is TGTGCCAGCAGCTCAGACAGTACCTACGAGCAGTACTTC. This translates into CASSSDSTYEQYF.

This clonotype has a count of ten or more. V and J are TRBV5-8 and TRBJ2-7; D not resolved. The V end was cut by 4 bases, the J end by 0 bases, with 8 bases between. Germline V gene data show CDR1 as SGHTS and CDR2 as YDEGEE. The CDR3 spans 13 residues. The CDR3 coding sequence is TGTGCCAGCAGCATTCGACCCTCCTACGAGCAGTACTTC. Translation gives CASSIRPSYEQYF.

This clonotype was recorded at least ten times. V usage is TRBV6-5 and J usage is TRBJ2-7; 7 nucleotides line up with TRBD1. Germline trimming cut 2 bases from V and 0 bases from J; bases unmatched to any gene: 4. Germline CDR1 and CDR2: MNHEY and SVGAGI. CDR3 length equals 15 residues. The CDR3 loop reads CASSYLQGNSYEQYF. In DNA, the CDR3 is TGTGCCAGCAGTTACCTACAGGGGAACTCCTACGAGCAGTACTTC.